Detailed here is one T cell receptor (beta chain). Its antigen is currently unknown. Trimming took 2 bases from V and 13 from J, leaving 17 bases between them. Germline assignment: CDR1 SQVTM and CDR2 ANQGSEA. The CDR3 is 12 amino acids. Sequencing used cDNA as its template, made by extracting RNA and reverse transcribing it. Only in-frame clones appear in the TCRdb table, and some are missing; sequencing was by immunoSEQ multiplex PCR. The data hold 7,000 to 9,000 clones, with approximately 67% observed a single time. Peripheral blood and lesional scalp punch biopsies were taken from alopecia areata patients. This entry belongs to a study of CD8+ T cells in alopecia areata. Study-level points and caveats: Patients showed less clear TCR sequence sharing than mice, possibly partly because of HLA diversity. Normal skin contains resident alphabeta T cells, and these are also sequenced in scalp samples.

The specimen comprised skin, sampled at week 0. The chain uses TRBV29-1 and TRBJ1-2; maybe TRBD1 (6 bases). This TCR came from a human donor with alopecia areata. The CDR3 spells CSVERGGVAVTF. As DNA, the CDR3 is TGCAGCGTTGAAAGAGGGGGGGTCGCGGTCACCTTC.